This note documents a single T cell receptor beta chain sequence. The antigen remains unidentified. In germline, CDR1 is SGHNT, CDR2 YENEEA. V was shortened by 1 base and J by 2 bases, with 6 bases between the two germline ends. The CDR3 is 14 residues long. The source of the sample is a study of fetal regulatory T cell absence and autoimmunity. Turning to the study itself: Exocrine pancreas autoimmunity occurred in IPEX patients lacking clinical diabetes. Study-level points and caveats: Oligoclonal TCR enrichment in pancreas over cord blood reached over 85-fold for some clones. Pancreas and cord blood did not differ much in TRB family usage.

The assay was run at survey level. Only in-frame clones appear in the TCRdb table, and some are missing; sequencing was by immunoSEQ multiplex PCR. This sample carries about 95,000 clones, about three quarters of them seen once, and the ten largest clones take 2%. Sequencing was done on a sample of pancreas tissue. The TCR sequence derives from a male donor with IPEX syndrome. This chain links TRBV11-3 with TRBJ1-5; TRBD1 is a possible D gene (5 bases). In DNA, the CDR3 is TGTGCCAGCAGCTTAGGGGGCGGCAATCAGCCCCAGCATTTT. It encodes CASSLGGGNQPQHF. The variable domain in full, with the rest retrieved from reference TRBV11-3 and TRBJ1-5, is EAGVVQSPRYKIIEKKQPVAFWCNPISGHNTLYWYLQNLGQGPELLIRYENEEAVDDSQLPKDRFSAERLKGVDSTLKIQPAELGDSAVYLCASSLGGGNQPQHFGDGTRLSIL.